This is a list of T cell receptor beta chains from one sample in a study of T cell repertoires in cytomegalovirus infection. TCRdb recomputed calls from the reads with MiXCR, one row per CDR3 protein. The table shows 400,000 or so distinct CDR3 sequences, with about a third occurring only once. Sequences were obtained from PBMCs. These TCRs come from a human donor in good health (CMV status not recorded). Some clones in this sample may be carry-over from other donors' samples. Both conserved end residues are part of each CDR3. Some rows mark clone size as missing; the rest say once, few, many or name a class of expanded clone.

v_call clone_size cdr3_aa
TRBV7-9 few CASSGRDSYGYTF
TRBV25-1 NA CASSALAGGLHEQFF
TRBV7-9 many CASSLLTGEETQYF
TRBV12-3/TRBV12-4 few CASSLTLSGTNTGELFF
TRBV30 NA CAWSVLRGIGYEQYF
TRBV6-5 NA CASSYSLASPYEQYF
TRBV7-2 NA CTSSSTSGGSTDTQYF
TRBV27 NA CATSLSRTLSSYEQYF
TRBV3-1 few CASSQRTGWTEAFF
TRBV28 NA CASSGRGASEKLFF
TRBV7-8 few CASRISGGSTDTQYF
TRBV7-2 NA CAISSVQNTESFF
TRBV12-3/TRBV12-4 many CASSNNRESTGELFF
TRBV6-8 few CASGDFLSTDTQYF
TRBV7-6 NA CASCLERAGGRETQYF